The 26 T cell receptor beta chains below were found in one sample sequenced in a study of CD8+ T cells in alopecia areata. Extracted from the samples, RNA was reverse transcribed into cDNA to serve as the sequencing template. The protocol was immunoSEQ multiplex PCR, while the TCRdb copy is restricted to in-frame clones and leaves out a portion. The table has roughly 110,000 clones, roughly 84% seen once. Treatment of the sample: oral pan-JAK inhibitor, 5-10 mg twice daily. This material consisted of CD8+ T cells sorted from blood, taken at week 24, from a patient treated with tofacitinib. These receptors all stem from a human donor with alopecia areata.

J is TRBJ2-1 and V is TRBV5-1, with 15 bases fitting TRBD2. From germline, CDR1 is SGHRS and CDR2 YFSETQ. Germline trimming cut 3 bases from V and 8 bases from J; bases unmatched to any gene: 6. The CDR3 runs 16 residues. CDR3 bases: TGCGCCAGCAGCTCCGGGACTAGCGGGGGGCCCGATGAGCAGTTCTTC. It translates to CASSSGTSGGPDEQFF. The complete variable domain, with remaining parts taken from reference TRBV5-1 and TRBJ2-1, reads KAGVTQTPRYLIKTRGQQVTLSCSPISGHRSVSWYQQTPGQGLQFLFEYFSETQRNKGNFPGRFSGRQFSNSRSEMNVSTLELGDSALYLCASSSGTSGGPDEQFFGPGTRLTVL.

The genes are TRBV30 and TRBJ1-5, with D uncertain. Per germline, CDR1 GTSNPN and CDR2 SVGIG (reference sequence). This CDR3 is built from 13 residues. With 1 base removed from V and 8 bases from J, the gap between germline ends came to 12 bases. CDR3 loop: CAWSEFSMEPQHF. In DNA, the CDR3 is TGTGCCTGGAGTGAATTTTCCATGGAGCCCCAGCATTTT.

The chain joins TRBV6-1 to TRBJ1-1, with 7 nucleotides matching TRBD1. Unmatched junction bases numbered 4, after V lost 2 bases and J lost 4 bases. The germline V gene encodes CDR1 MNHNS and CDR2 SASEGT. CDR3 length: 14 residues. The CDR3 nucleotides are TGTGCCAGCAGTGAAAGGGGGCTGGGCACTGAAGCTTTCTTT. Translation gives CASSERGLGTEAFF.

This clone was picked up one time. The rearrangement joins TRBV7-2 to TRBJ2-1; possibly TRBD2 for D (6 bases). The CDR3 runs 15 residues. Per the germline V gene, CDR1 is SGHTA and CDR2 is FQGNSA. V dropped 3 bases and J dropped 10 bases, with 19 bases sitting between them. CDR3 DNA sequence: TGTGCCAGCAGCTTGAAGGGACTCCCTACAAGGGAGCAGTTCTTC. It codes for CASSLKGLPTREQFF.

This clone was detected once. The J gene is TRBJ1-1, the V gene TRBV5-4, with 12 bases matching TRBD1. Germline loops: CDR1 SGHNT, CDR2 YYREEE (reference sequence). This CDR3 is 17 amino acids long. V lost 3 bases, J lost 3 bases, and 9 bases stayed unmatched. The chain's CDR3 is CASSSPGQGAWDTEAFF. The CDR3 DNA sequence: TGTGCCAGCAGCTCGCCGGGACAGGGGGCATGGGACACTGAAGCTTTCTTT.

The V gene is TRBV2, the J gene TRBJ2-5; the D call may be TRBD1 or TRBD2 (5 bases each). The CDR3 is 14 amino acids. Germline CDR1 reads SNHLY; CDR2 reads FYNNEI. V lost 8 bases to trimming and J lost 1 base, with 14 bases between them. CDR3 nucleotides: TGTGCCAGCCTGGGTGGGACCTCCCAAGAGACCCAGTACTTC. It is translated as CASLGGTSQETQYF.

There are a few counts of this clone. This chain uses TRBV29-1 with TRBJ2-3, with D perhaps matching TRBD2 (7 bases). The V end lost 7 bases, the J end lost 0 bases, and 17 bases lay between the germline ends. CDR3 length: 15 amino acids. CDR1 SQVTM and CDR2 ANQGSEA come from the germline V gene. The CDR3 nucleotides read TGCAGCGCTGGGGGGGCCTCTTTTAGCACAGATACGCAGTATTTT. As protein: CSAGGASFSTDTQYF.

This chain joins TRBV4-2 and TRBJ2-3; 7 bases are shared with TRBD2. The V and J ends lost 0 bases and 1 base, in that order; junction bases with no gene match: 4. Germline values: CDR1 LGHNA, CDR2 YNFKEQ. The CDR3 totals 16 residues. The CDR3 DNA is TGTGCCAGCAGCCAAGATGGCAGCGGGGGCACAGATACGCAGTATTTT. This codes for CASSQDGSGGTDTQYF.

Of note for this clone: Other nucleotide sequences from this sample produce the same CDR3. The V gene is TRBV27, the J gene TRBJ1-5; no definite D call. The CDR3 contains 14 residues. Germline CDR1 MNHEY, CDR2 SMNVEV (reference sequence). Trimming shortened V by 3 bases and J by 0 bases, and 6 bases separated the two germline ends. CDR3 amino acids: CASSLAYSNQPQHF. Written as DNA, the CDR3 is TGTGCCAGCAGTTTGGCTTATAGCAATCAGCCCCAGCATTTT.

The rearrangement uses TRBV9 and TRBJ1-2, with a tentative D call TRBD1 (5 bases). This CDR3 has 15 residues. The germline V and J ends were trimmed by 3 bases and 0 bases, with 12 bases remaining between them. CDR1 is SGDLS and CDR2 is YYNGEE in the germline V gene. The CDR3 sequence is CASSGEGPPNYGYTF. The CDR3 coding sequence is TGTGCCAGCAGCGGCGAGGGACCCCCTAACTATGGCTACACCTTC.

V gene TRBV6-1 combines with J gene TRBJ2-7; D ambiguous. Germline CDR1 and CDR2: MNHNS and SASEGT. The CDR3 runs to 18 residues. V lost 4 bases and J 0 bases, leaving 22 bases between the germline ends. The CDR3 spells CASSVSEDPGLSSYEQYF. CDR3 DNA: TGTGCCAGCAGTGTCTCTGAGGACCCCGGTCTGAGCTCCTACGAGCAGTACTTC.

The V gene is TRBV7-2, the J gene TRBJ2-3; D gene unclear. Between the trimmed V and J ends, which lost 2 bases and 2 bases, there was a span of 14 bases. CDR1 and CDR2 (germline): SGHTA, FQGNSA. The CDR3 sequence is 16 residues long. The CDR3 loop reads CASSLIRGTYTDTQYF. The CDR3 nucleotides are TGTGCCAGCAGCTTAATCAGAGGAACATACACAGATACGCAGTATTTT.

The chain employs TRBV25-1 and TRBJ2-2, with TRBD1 matching 7 bases. After removal of 5 bases from V and 0 bases from J, the junction contained 9 bases not matched to a gene. The germline gives CDR1 MGHDK, CDR2 SYGVNS. This CDR3 spans 17 amino acids. The CDR3 spells CASSKKDRRTNTGELFF. The CDR3 DNA is TGTGCCAGCAGTAAGAAGGACAGGAGGACGAACACCGGGGAGCTGTTTTTT.

A note on this clone: The sample contains more than one DNA sequence encoding this CDR3. The chain links TRBV4-1 to TRBJ2-5; D is uncertain. V shed 1 base and J shed 5 bases, with 11 bases lying between them. Germline CDR1 is MGHRA and CDR2 is YSYEKL. The CDR3 runs 14 residues. CDR3 residues: CASSQVGGRETQYF. For the CDR3, the DNA is TGCGCCAGCAGCCAAGTGGGTGGGCGGGAGACCCAGTACTTC.

The chain couples TRBV4-2 to TRBJ1-4; D unclear. Trimming cost V 1 base and J 5 bases, with 5 bases left between them. CDR3 length: 13 amino acids. The germline CDR1 and CDR2 sequences are LGHNA and YNFKEQ. This CDR3 reads CASSQALNEKLFF. In DNA form, the CDR3 reads TGTGCCAGCAGCCAAGCCCTAAATGAAAAACTGTTTTTT.

The chain uses TRBV19 and TRBJ2-1; the match to TRBD1 covers 7 bases. After removal of 6 bases from V and 8 bases from J, the junction contained 7 bases not matched to a gene. Germline V gene lookup returns CDR1 LNHDA and CDR2 SQIVND (reference sequence). The CDR3 covers 13 residues. The chain's CDR3 is CASSTDRDDEQFF. In DNA form, the CDR3 reads TGTGCCAGTAGCACCGACAGGGATGATGAGCAGTTCTTC.

The genes are TRBV7-9 and TRBJ2-3; 9 nucleotides align to TRBD2. In germline, CDR1 is SEHNR, CDR2 FQNEAQ (reference sequence). V was clipped by 2 bases and J by 2 bases; unmatched bases: 5. The CDR3 runs to 16 residues. CDR3 bases: TGTGCCAGCAGCTTAAAAGCGGGGGGCCTCACAGATACGCAGTATTTT. This codes for CASSLKAGGLTDTQYF.

This clone was observed a few times. The CDR3, as DNA: TGTGCCAGTAGTTTTGGACAGGGCTACGAGCAGTACTTC. Encoded protein: CASSFGQGYEQYF. The rearrangement links TRBV19 to TRBJ2-7; TRBD1 matches 8 bases. Germline loops: CDR1 LNHDA, CDR2 SQIVND (reference sequence). The CDR3 consists of 13 residues. The V and J ends lost 5 bases and 3 bases, in that order; junction bases with no gene match: 3.

The rearrangement links TRBV7-8 to TRBJ2-3; D uncertain. Trimming took off 5 bases at V and 2 bases at J, with 8 bases between the two ends. Germline CDR1 SGHVS, CDR2 FQNEAQ. This CDR3 is built from 13 residues. The CDR3 here is CASSERHTDTQYF. The CDR3 DNA sequence: TGTGCCAGCAGCGAGAGGCACACAGATACGCAGTATTTT.

This rearrangement joins TRBV5-6 to TRBJ2-1; TRBD2 might be the D (6 bases). V was shortened by 4 bases and J by 7 bases, with 18 bases between the two germline ends. The CDR3 contains 15 residues. The germline gives CDR1 SGHDT, CDR2 YYEEEE. This CDR3 reads CASSPGTRGGNEQFF. DNA of the CDR3: TGTGCCAGCAGCCCCGGGACTCGGGGAGGAAATGAGCAGTTCTTC.

The chain links TRBV2 to TRBJ2-5; either TRBD1 or TRBD2 may supply D (5 bases each). The CDR3 spans 13 residues. Germline V gene sequence: CDR1 SNHLY, CDR2 FYNNEI. V was cut by 8 bases and J by 10 bases, with 20 bases left in between. In nucleotides, the CDR3 is TGTGCCAGCTTGGGGGAACTCGGTGGTGGCCAGTACTTC. Protein sequence: CASLGELGGGQYF.

This rearrangement joins TRBV6-1 to TRBJ2-7; D might be TRBD1 (5 bases). CDR3 length: 11 residues. CDR1 is MNHNS and CDR2 is SASEGT in the germline V gene. Between the trimmed V and J ends, which lost 6 bases and 6 bases, there was a span of 9 bases. CDR3 amino acids: CASRKGAEQYF. CDR3 DNA: TGTGCCAGCAGAAAAGGGGCCGAGCAGTACTTC.

The genes are TRBV6-5 and TRBJ1-1; D is unresolved. There are 9 residues in the CDR3. The V end lost 11 bases, the J end lost 1 base, and 2 bases lay between the germline ends. CDR1 is MNHEY and CDR2 is SVGAGI in the germline V gene. The CDR3 nucleotides are TGTGCCGGGAACACTGAAGCTTTCTTT. This encodes CAGNTEAFF.

This sequence joins TRBV5-4 and TRBJ2-6; 11 bases match TRBD1. CDR3 length equals 17 residues. V shed 4 bases and J 3 bases; nucleotides not matched to a gene: 6. CDR1 and CDR2 (germline): SGHNT, YYREEE (reference sequence). The CDR3 here is CASSAGTGGLGANVLTF. DNA for the CDR3: TGTGCCAGCAGCGCCGGGACAGGGGGACTTGGGGCCAACGTCCTGACTTTC.

This chain joins TRBV7-2 and TRBJ2-2, with 8 nucleotides matching TRBD2. Germline V gene data show CDR1 as SGHTA and CDR2 as FQGNSA. The CDR3 has 15 amino acids. V shed 2 bases, J shed 7 bases, and the junction held 6 bases outside the gene matches. CDR3 in amino acids: CASSLSRGGRGELFF. CDR3 sequence (DNA): TGTGCCAGCAGCTTATCGCGCGGGGGGCGCGGGGAGCTGTTTTTT.

This chain uses TRBV19 with TRBJ2-7; a weak D match, TRBD1 (6 bases). Germline loops: CDR1 LNHDA, CDR2 SQIVND (reference sequence). The V end lost 5 bases, the J end lost 0 bases, and 11 bases lay between the germline ends. The CDR3 has 14 residues. The chain's CDR3 is CASSLTQGSYEQYF. The DNA for the CDR3 is TGTGCCAGTAGTCTAACACAGGGCTCCTACGAGCAGTACTTC.